Listed here are 6 T cell receptor beta chains from one sample, sequenced in a study of blood T cell repertoires in COVID-19. Using immunoSEQ multiplex PCR, the repertoire was profiled, and TCRdb retains in-frame clones only, with some absent. Among roughly 200,000 clones listed, about 76% were seen once. The sequencing input was peripheral blood. These receptors came from a woman between 40 and 50 years old with COVID-19, enrolled during active disease.

The chain has TRBV4-3 and TRBJ1-1; D ambiguous. The V end lost 4 bases, the J end lost 1 base, and 7 bases lay between the germline ends. This CDR3 is 13 amino acids long. Germline CDR1 is LGHNA and CDR2 is YSLEER. In DNA, the CDR3 is TGCGCCAGCAGCCTCACACAGAACACTGAAGCTTTCTTT. Translated: CASSLTQNTEAFF.

This clone was picked up one time. This rearrangement joins TRBV7-6 to TRBJ2-7, with 9 nucleotides matching TRBD2. The V segment lost 5 bases and the J segment 5 bases; nucleotides outside the gene matches: 4. The CDR3 loop spans 13 amino acids. The germline CDR1 and CDR2 sequences are SGHVS and FNYEAQ. CDR3 sequence (DNA): TGTGCCAGCAGCACTAGCGGGCCCAACGAGCAGTACTTC. Translated, it gives CASSTSGPNEQYF.

CDR3 sequence reads: CASSFPGQPQHF. CDR3 DNA sequence: TGTGCCAGCAGTTTCCCAGGCCAGCCCCAGCATTTT. The chain employs TRBV27 and TRBJ1-5; D uncertain. CDR1 and CDR2 (germline): MNHEY, SMNVEV (reference sequence). The CDR3 loop spans 12 amino acids. V lost 3 bases to trimming and J lost 7 bases, with 7 bases between them.

This chain joins TRBV7-6 and TRBJ2-2, with TRBD1 matching 8 bases. Germline V lookup: CDR1 SGHVS, CDR2 FNYEAQ. The CDR3 length is 15 residues. V gave up 5 bases and J gave up 4 bases; unmatched junction bases: 6. In DNA form, the CDR3 reads TGTGCCAGCAGCCCCCGACAGGGGCGCACCGGGGAGCTGTTTTTT. Translation: CASSPRQGRTGELFF.

The chain has TRBV12-3 or TRBV12-4 and TRBJ2-5; 7 positions match TRBD2. This CDR3 spans 13 amino acids. Trimming removed 6 bases from V and 5 bases from J; junction bases left unmatched: 6. CDR3 sequence (DNA): TGTGCCAGCAGGTCGACTAGCCTTGAGACCCAGTACTTC. Protein: CASRSTSLETQYF.

The rearrangement joins TRBV3-1 (or the pseudogene TRBV3-2) to TRBJ1-2; 7 positions match TRBD1. The CDR3 length is 16 residues. The V segment lost 1 base and the J segment 6 bases; nucleotides outside the gene matches: 11. In germline, CDR1 is LGHDT, CDR2 YNNKEL (reference sequence). Written as DNA, the CDR3 is TGTGCCAGCAGCCAAGTGTCTATGCACAGGGGTAATGGCTACACCTTC. Amino acid sequence: CASSQVSMHRGNGYTF.